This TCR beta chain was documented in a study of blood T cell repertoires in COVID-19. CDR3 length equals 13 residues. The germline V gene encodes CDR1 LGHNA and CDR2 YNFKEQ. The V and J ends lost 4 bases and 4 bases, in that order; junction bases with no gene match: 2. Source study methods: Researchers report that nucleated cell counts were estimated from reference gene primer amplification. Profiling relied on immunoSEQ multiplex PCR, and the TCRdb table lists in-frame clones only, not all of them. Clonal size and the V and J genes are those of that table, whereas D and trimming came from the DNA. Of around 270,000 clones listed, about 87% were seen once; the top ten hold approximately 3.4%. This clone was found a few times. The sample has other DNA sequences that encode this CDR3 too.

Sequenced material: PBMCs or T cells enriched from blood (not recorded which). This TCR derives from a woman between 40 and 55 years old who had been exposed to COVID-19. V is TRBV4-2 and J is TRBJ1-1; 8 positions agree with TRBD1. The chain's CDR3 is CASSRTGSTEAFF. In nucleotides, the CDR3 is TGTGCCAGCAGCCGGACAGGGAGCACTGAAGCTTTCTTT.